The text below deals with one T cell receptor beta chain. Authors' analysis steps: It was from reference gene primer amplification that nucleated cell counts were estimated. Some clones are missing from TCRdb's copy, which holds only in-frame ones; the method was immunoSEQ multiplex PCR. Clonal size and the V and J genes are those of that table, whereas D and trimming came from the DNA. Among about 160,000 clones listed, 70% to 85% were seen once. V was pared by 1 base and J by 5 bases, with 2 bases of the junction left unmatched. CDR3 length: 16 residues. CDR1 and CDR2 from the germline V gene are SGHAT and FQNNGV. The data originate from a study of blood T cell repertoires in COVID-19.

The sample comprised peripheral blood. The sequence was collected from a woman of 80 years or more with acute or convalescent COVID-19. The J gene is TRBJ1-6, the V gene TRBV11-2; 10 bases fit TRBD1. This CDR3 reads CASSLGQGANNSPLHF. The CDR3 DNA reads as TGTGCCAGCAGCTTAGGACAGGGGGCGAATAATTCACCCCTCCACTTT.